The clone carrying this T cell receptor beta chain occurred a few times. The sample comes from a study of T-cell reconstitution after alpha-beta-depleted transplantation in children. The CDR3 extends over 13 amino acids. The V gene's germline CDR1 is LNHNV and CDR2 YYDKDF (reference sequence). With V trimmed by 5 bases and J by 10 bases, 7 bases remained unmatched. Library preparation (for TCRbeta) was performed with unique molecular identifiers. TCRdb called the PCR reads again in MiXCR, with one record for every CDR3 protein. The table has about 500,000 distinct CDR3 sequences, over 25% seen once. Material: PBMCs from the stem cell graft donor, obtained from the stem cell graft. This chain connects TRBV15 to TRBJ2-1, with 8 bases lining up with TRBD1. The clonotype originates from a human donor who donated a stem cell graft to a child with aplastic anemia. CDR3: CATSWTGSDEQFF. CDR3 DNA sequence: TGTGCCACCAGCTGGACAGGGTCGGACGAGCAGTTCTTC.